This T cell receptor beta chain was observed in a study of post-analysis software for immune sequencing data. Researchers reported that TCR beta cDNA libraries carried unique molecular identifiers. In TCRdb, the PCR reads were re-called with MiXCR into one record per CDR3 protein. The data show a few hundred thousand distinct CDR3 sequences, 35% to 45% seen once. Sequenced input: blood. This sequence originates from a girl aged 2 to 10 with multiple sclerosis.

The CDR3 nucleotides read TGTGCCACCAGTGATCTACAGGGGGGCGGTAATGAAAAACTGTTTTTT. Protein: CATSDLQGGGNEKLFF. The chain employs TRBV24-1 and TRBJ1-4, with TRBD1 matching over 8 bases. There are 16 residues in the CDR3. With V trimmed by 3 bases and J by 4 bases, 6 bases remained unmatched. The germline V gene has CDR1 KGHDR and CDR2 SFDVKD.